The clone carrying this T cell receptor beta chain has more than one count but fewer than ten. The data were obtained in a study of HIV-infected patients and healthy controls. TCRdb re-derived calls from the 5' RACE reads in MiXCR, one entry per CDR3 protein. The sample yields about 63,000 distinct CDR3 sequences, about 16% seen once. The V and J ends lost 4 bases and 6 bases respectively, with 12 bases between them. The CDR3 extends over 13 amino acids. Sequenced: CD4+ T cells from blood. The source of this sequence is a human donor in good health. The rearrangement links TRBV12-3 or TRBV12-4 to TRBJ1-2; D may be TRBD1 (6 bases). This CDR3 reads CASSSGGQNGYTF. For the CDR3, the DNA is TGTGCCAGCAGTTCCGGGGGGCAAAATGGCTACACCTTC.